The present T cell receptor (beta chain) was sequenced within a study of OX40 agonist ivuxolimab in advanced cancers. General study results and limits: CD4+ T cells averaged fewer expanded clones than CD8+ T cells.

The V segment lost 3 bases and the J segment 5 bases; nucleotides outside the gene matches: 7. This CDR3 is 15 amino acids long. Germline V CDR1 and CDR2: MNHEY, SMNVEV (reference sequence). Clones were read by immunoSEQ multiplex PCR, and TCRdb kept only the in-frame ones, dropping some. The sample lists 50,000 or so clones, 70% to 90% occurring once. Concerning this clone itself: Its antigen is unidentified.

This sequence joins TRBV27 and TRBJ2-7; 10 nucleotides agree with TRBD2. The specimen was CD4+ or CD8+ T cells sorted from blood, collected in a trial of the OX40 agonist ivuxolimab. The receptor comes from an adult with an advanced solid tumor such as melanoma, head and neck, liver or kidney cancer. The CDR3 loop reads CASSFLLAGLDEQYF. The CDR3 bases are TGTGCCAGCAGTTTCTTACTAGCGGGGCTGGACGAGCAGTACTTC.